A single sample gave rise to the 21 T cell receptor beta chains below, sequenced in a study of T-cell reconstitution after alpha-beta-depleted transplantation in children. Unique molecular identifiers featured in how the TCRbeta library was prepared. TCRdb itself ran the PCR reads through MiXCR, one entry per CDR3 protein. In the table there are some 200,000 distinct CDR3 sequences, about 6.8% of which are singletons. The sequencing here drew on PBMCs from the stem cell graft donor, taken from the stem cell graft. These receptors came from a human donor who donated a stem cell graft to a child with Wiskott-Aldrich syndrome.

This clonotype was detected ten times or more. The chain recombines TRBV9 with TRBJ1-1; no clear D. V lost 3 bases, J lost 0 bases, and 6 bases lay in between. In germline, CDR1 is SGDLS, CDR2 YYNGEE. The CDR3 runs 13 residues. The CDR3 loop reads CASSATLNTEAFF. The CDR3 DNA reads TGTGCCAGCAGCGCGACACTGAACACTGAAGCTTTCTTT. Using reference TRBV9 and TRBJ1-1 for the parts outside the CDR3, the full variable domain is DSGVTQTPKHLITATGQRVTLRCSPRSGDLSVYWYQQSLDQGLQFLIQYYNGEERAKGNILERFSAQQFPDLHSELNLSSLELGDSALYFCASSATLNTEAFFGQGTRLTVV.

This clonotype was counted ten times or more. The V gene is TRBV5-1, the J gene TRBJ2-1, with 10 bases matching TRBD1. J was trimmed by 8 bases and V by 2 bases; bases with no gene match: 4. Germline V CDR1 and CDR2: SGHRS, YFSETQ. The CDR3 is 14 amino acids. CDR3 DNA: TGCGCCAGCAGCTTAGGACAGGGGGTCCATGAGCAGTTCTTC. It yields the protein CASSLGQGVHEQFF.

This clonotype was observed at least ten times. The chain recombines TRBV7-2 with TRBJ1-1; D not certain. The CDR3 is 12 amino acids. Germline CDR1 and CDR2: SGHTA and FQGNSA. The V end lost 0 bases, the J end lost 4 bases, and 3 bases lay between the germline ends. The CDR3 DNA reads as TGTGCCAGCAGCTTAGCGAGCACTGAAGCTTTCTTT. Protein product: CASSLASTEAFF. The full variable domain, in which reference TRBV7-2 and TRBJ1-1 provide the parts outside the CDR3, is GAGVSQSPSNKVTEKGKDVELRCDPISGHTALYWYRQSLGQGLEFLIYFQGNSAPDKSGLPSDRFSAERTGGSVSTLTIQRTQQEDSAVYLCASSLASTEAFFGQGTRLTVV.

This clonotype was counted at least ten times. V is TRBV25-1 and J is TRBJ2-1; 8 positions agree with TRBD2. This CDR3 spans 15 amino acids. The ends lost 2 bases at V and 3 bases at J; junction bases unmatched: 3. Germline values: CDR1 MGHDK, CDR2 SYGVNS. The CDR3 bases are TGTGCCAGCAGTGAAAGCGGGAGTGGCTACAATGAGCAGTTCTTC. Translating gives CASSESGSGYNEQFF.

This clonotype was found many times. The chain joins TRBV7-2 to TRBJ1-6, with D possibly being TRBD1 (6 bases). Germline V CDR1 and CDR2: SGHTA, FQGNSA. CDR3 length: 17 amino acids. Trimming took 2 bases from V and 0 from J, leaving 11 bases between them. The DNA for the CDR3 is TGTGCCAGCAGCTTAACCCAGGGGAGCTCCTATAATTCACCCCTCCACTTT. Amino acid sequence: CASSLTQGSSYNSPLHF.

This clonotype was counted a few times. This chain uses TRBV18 with TRBJ2-2, with a weak D call TRBD2 (5 bases). CDR1 and CDR2 from the germline V gene are KGHSH and LQKENI. The CDR3 has 14 amino acids. V lost 4 bases, J lost 1 base, and 7 bases lay in between. Here the CDR3 DNA reads TGTGCCAGCTCACGGGAGAAGAACACCGGGGAGCTGTTTTTT. The encoded protein is CASSREKNTGELFF. Based on the CDR3 plus reference TRBV18 and TRBJ2-2, the full variable domain is NAGVMQNPRHLVRRRGQEARLRCSPMKGHSHVYWYRQLPEEGLKFMVYLQKENIIDESGMPKERFSAEFPKEGPSILRIQQVVRGDSAAYFCASSREKNTGELFFGEGSRLTVL.

This clonotype was recorded at least ten times. The chain uses TRBV12-5 and TRBJ2-2; no firm D call. The CDR3 runs 16 residues. Germline lookup yields CDR1 LGHNT and CDR2 FRNRAP. V lost 6 bases and J 5 bases, leaving 19 bases between the germline ends. CDR3 DNA: TGTGCTAGTGGACCCAGACACCCACTCACAACCGGGGAGCTGTTTTTT. It is translated as CASGPRHPLTTGELFF.

In its sample, this clonotype was seen a few times. The chain employs TRBV4-1 and TRBJ1-2; D gene unclear. CDR1 is MGHRA and CDR2 is YSYEKL in the germline V gene. The CDR3 extends over 18 amino acids. V was cut by 0 bases and J by 3 bases, with 20 bases left in between. Here the CDR3 reads CASSQDQQFRFMDYGYTF. The CDR3 nucleotides read TGCGCCAGCAGCCAAGATCAACAGTTTCGGTTTATGGACTATGGCTACACCTTC.

The CDR3 sequence: CASSHIAGVLYEQYF. The CDR3 bases are TGTGCCAGCAGCCACATAGCGGGAGTGCTCTACGAGCAGTACTTC. The chain carries TRBV14 and TRBJ2-7; 9 bases match TRBD2. J lost 3 bases, V lost 3 bases, and 6 bases had no gene match. Germline loops: CDR1 SGHDN, CDR2 FVKESK. This CDR3 spans 15 amino acids.

This clonotype was observed at least ten times. The rearrangement uses TRBV10-3 and TRBJ2-5; TRBD2 matches 12 bases. Germline values: CDR1 ENHRY, CDR2 SYGVKD. Trimming at V came to 4 bases and at J to 2 bases, leaving 2 bases not matched to a gene. The CDR3 runs 15 residues. CDR3 region: CAISATSGGQETQYF. The CDR3 nucleotides read TGTGCCATCAGTGCGACTAGCGGGGGACAAGAGACCCAGTACTTC.

This clonotype was counted many times. This CDR3 reads CATSGQGAKEELFF. CDR3 sequence (DNA): TGTGCCACCAGTGGACAGGGGGCAAAAGAGGAGCTGTTTTTT. The chain carries TRBV24-1 and TRBJ2-2; 10 nucleotides match TRBD1. Germline assignment: CDR1 KGHDR and CDR2 SFDVKD. The CDR3 has 14 amino acids. J lost 10 bases, V lost 5 bases, and 6 bases had no gene match.

This clonotype has at least ten counts. V is TRBV3-1 and J is TRBJ2-3; a weak D match, TRBD2 (5 bases). The CDR3 extends over 15 amino acids. The germline V and J ends were trimmed by 1 base and 2 bases, with 10 bases remaining between them. Germline V gene sequence: CDR1 LGHDT, CDR2 YNNKEL (reference sequence). The CDR3 bases are TGTGCCAGCAGCCAAGGTGTCGGACTCACAGATACGCAGTATTTT. Protein: CASSQGVGLTDTQYF.

This clonotype was recorded at least ten times. The junction shows a germline mismatch at one end, possibly a read error. The rearrangement uses TRBV5-6 and TRBJ2-1; 7 positions match TRBD2. Germline V gene sequence: CDR1 SGHDT, CDR2 YYEEEE. There are 12 residues in the CDR3. The CDR3 here is CASSLREGIPSF. For the CDR3, the DNA is TGTGCCAGCAGCTTGAGGGAGGGAATCCCCTCCTTC.

This clonotype was observed at least ten times. The gene calls are TRBV18 and TRBJ2-5; 7 bases line up with TRBD1. Looked up from germline, CDR1 is KGHSH and CDR2 is LQKENI. This CDR3 spans 15 amino acids. Trimming removed 0 bases from V and 2 bases from J; junction bases left unmatched: 3. CDR3 loop: CASSPPWTGQETQYF. CDR3 coding DNA: TGTGCCAGCTCACCACCTTGGACAGGACAAGAGACCCAGTACTTC.

This clonotype was found many times. The rearrangement uses TRBV10-2 and TRBJ1-5; D remains unclear. Per the germline V gene, CDR1 is WSHSY and CDR2 is SAAADI. Trimming took 3 bases from V and 3 from J, leaving 12 bases between them. The CDR3 loop spans 15 amino acids. CDR3: CASSDSGRPNQPQHF. The DNA of the CDR3 is TGCGCCAGCAGTGACTCCGGGCGGCCCAATCAGCCCCAGCATTTT.

The DNA for the CDR3 is TGTGCCAGCAGCCCCTCCCTAGCTAGCGCCGGGGAGCTGTTTTTT. The encoded protein is CASSPSLASAGELFF. V is TRBV11-2 and J is TRBJ2-2; possible D gene TRBD2, 6 bases. V dropped 5 bases and J dropped 6 bases, with 16 bases sitting between them. There are 15 residues in the CDR3. Germline V gives CDR1 SGHAT, CDR2 FQNNGV.

As to this clonotype: Since a much larger clone is just one base distant, this may be a read error. The chain joins TRBV2 to TRBJ1-2; D gene uncertain. The germline V gene encodes CDR1 SNHLY and CDR2 FYNNEI. The CDR3 spans 14 residues. The CDR3 loop is CVSSEISLKSGYTF. CDR3 sequence (DNA): TGTGTCAGCAGTGAAATAAGCCTAAAAAGTGGCTACACCTTC.

This clonotype has more than one count but fewer than ten. This chain links TRBV2 with TRBJ2-5; unclear D gene. The CDR3 runs to 14 residues. CDR1 and CDR2 (germline): SNHLY, FYNNEI. Trimming took 3 bases from V and 5 from J, leaving 13 bases between them. The CDR3 bases are TGTGCCAGCAGTGATGGCCAGGAATGGGAGACCCAGTACTTC. The encoded protein is CASSDGQEWETQYF.

This clonotype appeared many times. CDR3 DNA: TGCGCCAGCAGCTTGTACGGACAGACATACGAGCAGTACTTC. Its translation is CASSLYGQTYEQYF. This chain joins TRBV5-1 and TRBJ2-7; D is perhaps TRBD1 (6 bases). With 1 base removed from V and 4 bases from J, the gap between germline ends came to 12 bases. The CDR3 contains 14 residues. The germline V gene has CDR1 SGHRS and CDR2 YFSETQ. Based on the CDR3 plus reference TRBV5-1 and TRBJ2-7, the full variable domain is KAGVTQTPRYLIKTRGQQVTLSCSPISGHRSVSWYQQTPGQGLQFLFEYFSETQRNKGNFPGRFSGRQFSNSRSEMNVSTLELGDSALYLCASSLYGQTYEQYFGPGTRLTVT.

V gene TRBV12-3 or TRBV12-4 combines with J gene TRBJ2-3; weak D call: TRBD2 (5 bases). V lost 5 bases and J lost 8, with 11 bases in between. The CDR3 has 12 residues. In DNA, the CDR3 is TGTGCCAGCAGTGAGGGATGGAGTACGCAGTATTTT. Protein: CASSEGWSTQYF.

The chain has TRBV7-4 and TRBJ2-7; TRBD1 agrees at 9 bases. V trimming: 3 bases; J trimming: 2 bases; junction bases outside the gene matches: 20. Germline V gene sequence: CDR1 SGHVT, CDR2 SQSDAQ. The CDR3 has 20 residues. The CDR3 DNA follows: TGTGCCAGCAGCTTCCCACGGGACAGGGTTGGGGGACTCGCACCCTACGAGCAGTACTTC. As protein: CASSFPRDRVGGLAPYEQYF.